A selection of T cell receptor beta chains follows, all from one sample in a study of cytomegalovirus exposure and HLA in healthy donors. Assay: immunoSEQ multiplex PCR; the TCRdb copy retains only in-frame clones and omits some. The sample shows roughly 130,000 clones, about 8.5% of them seen only once. Sequencing used PBMCs. The receptors stem from a man aged 40-50 years in good health and CMV-seronegative. Both conserved end residues are part of each CDR3. The order of the fields is D gene, J gene, V gene, clone size, CDR3 DNA, CDR3 protein. The D gene is left open where the match is weak. Part of the rows lack a size; the others show once, few, many or a class for expanded clones.

NA | TRBJ1-6 | TRBV6-5 | NA | TGTGCCAGCACAACCGAAAGGGGGAATTCACCCCTCCACTTT | CASTTERGNSPLHF
TRBD1 | TRBJ1-5 | TRBV7-2 | few | TGTGCCAGCAGCTCGACAGGGGACAATCAGCCCCAGCATTTT | CASSSTGDNQPQHF
NA | TRBJ1-1 | TRBV9 | NA | TGTGCCAGCAGCGTCGGACTTCGGAACACTGAAGCTTTCTTT | CASSVGLRNTEAFF
NA | TRBJ1-2 | TRBV7-9 | NA | TGTGCCAGCATCCTCCTAGGGGTGGGCGGCTACACCTTC | CASILLGVGGYTF
TRBD1 | TRBJ2-2 | TRBV7-2 | NA | TGTGCCAGCAGCACCAACAGGGGGATCACCGGGGAGCTGTTTTTT | CASSTNRGITGELFF
NA | TRBJ2-7 | TRBV27 | few | TGTGCCAGCAGTCTATCCTACGAGCAGTACTTC | CASSLSYEQYF
NA | TRBJ1-5 | TRBV7-9 | NA | TGTGCCAGCAGGAATCGACAGTATAGCAATCAGCCCCAGCATTTT | CASRNRQYSNQPQHF
NA | TRBJ2-3 | TRBV5-1 | NA | TGCGCCAGCAGCCCGACTAGTTGGACAGATACGCAGTATTTT | CASSPTSWTDTQYF
TRBD2 | TRBJ2-5 | TRBV13 | NA | TGTGCCAGCAGCTTAGAGACTAGCGGGGCAGAGACCCAGTACTTC | CASSLETSGAETQYF
TRBD2 | TRBJ2-3 | TRBV7-2 | NA | TGTGCCAGCAGCTTAAATAACGGGGGGTCTGATACGCAGTATTTT | CASSLNNGGSDTQYF
NA | TRBJ1-5 | TRBV2 | NA | TGTGCCAGCAGTGAAGGCAGTTGGAGCAATCAGCCCCAGCATTTT | CASSEGSWSNQPQHF
NA | TRBJ2-5 | TRBV4-3 | NA | TGCGCCAGCAGCCAAGAGAAGCGAGAGACCCAGTACTTC | CASSQEKRETQYF
TRBD1 | TRBJ1-5 | TRBV4-1 | few | TGCGCCAGCAGCGGGACAGGGGGCAATCAGCCCCAGCATTTT | CASSGTGGNQPQHF
NA | TRBJ2-2 | TRBV7-2 | few | TGTGCCAGCACCCCTCGGGGGGCTGAGAACACCGGGGAGCTGTTTTTT | CASTPRGAENTGELFF
TRBD2 | TRBJ2-1 | TRBV4-1 | NA | TGCGCCAGCAGTGCCGGAGCGGGGGGCAACAATGAGCAGTTCTTC | CASSAGAGGNNEQFF
NA | TRBJ1-4 | TRBV6-1 | NA | TGTGCCAGCAGTGAACCAGGGAACGAAAAACTGTTTTTT | CASSEPGNEKLFF
NA | TRBJ1-5 | TRBV18 | NA | TGTGCCAGCTCACCAGAGAGCGGGGATCAGCCCCAGCATTTT | CASSPESGDQPQHF
NA | TRBJ1-4 | TRBV29-1 | NA | TGCAGCGTTGACCCCGGGGGAGGAGAAAAACTGTTTTTT | CSVDPGGGEKLFF
TRBD2 | TRBJ2-3 | TRBV29-1 | few | TGCAGCGTTACTAGCGGGGGGGCCGGCGTAGATACGCAGTATTTT | CSVTSGGAGVDTQYF
NA | TRBJ1-6 | TRBV7-9 | few | TGTGCCAGCAGCTTACCGGACTCACCGAATTCACCCCTCCACTTT | CASSLPDSPNSPLHF
TRBD2 | TRBJ2-3 | TRBV5-1 | NA | TGCGCCAGCAGCTTGGGCGCTAGCGGGGCATCCGGTACGCAGTATTTT | CASSLGASGASGTQYF
NA | TRBJ2-7 | TRBV4-1 | few | TGCGCCAGCAGCACGCGGGACGGCCCCTACGAGCAGTACTTC | CASSTRDGPYEQYF
TRBD2 | TRBJ2-3 | TRBV4-3 | few | TGCGCCAGCAGCCAGGTGACTAGCGGGGCTGCCCTAACAGATACGCAGTATTTT | CASSQVTSGAALTDTQYF
NA | TRBJ1-2 | TRBV9 | NA | TGTGCCAGCCGCCCACGGTTTGCCTATGGCTACACCTTC | CASRPRFAYGYTF